This T cell receptor (beta chain) was recorded in a study of T cell repertoires in cytomegalovirus infection. General study results and limits: What dominated the ex vivo response were HLA-C-restricted CMV-specific TCR beta clonotypes.

Turning to this clonotype: The antigen remains unidentified.

Each CDR3 protein is one row after TCRdb ran MiXCR on the reads. The repertoire consists of approximately 500,000 distinct CDR3 sequences, with approximately 15% occurring once and the leading ten covering 20% to 30%. The CDR3 spans 16 residues. Trimming removed 5 bases from V and 2 bases from J; junction bases left unmatched: 8. Material for sequencing was CD8+ T cells from PBMCs. V and J are TRBV23-1 and TRBJ2-3; 9 bases map to TRBD1. TRBV23-1 is reported as an ORF; its role is uncertain. This clonotype originated in a human donor in good health (CMV status not recorded). Some clones in this sample may be carry-over from other donors' samples. CDR3 in amino acids: CASSSPGTGNTDTQYF. DNA of the CDR3: TGCGCCAGCAGTTCGCCCGGGACAGGGAACACAGATACGCAGTATTTT.